This entry lists 27 T cell receptor beta chains sequenced from one sample in a study of cytomegalovirus exposure and HLA in healthy donors. The PCR had 60 Vbeta and 13 Jbeta primers. Clones were sequenced by immunoSEQ multiplex PCR, and TCRdb holds only the in-frame ones, with some missing. The table has about 160,000 clones, roughly 84% seen once; the top ten hold 1.2%. Specimen: PBMCs. These receptor sequences come from a boy under 10 years old in good health and CMV-seronegative.

The chain employs TRBV5-8 and TRBJ2-3; D ambiguous. V lost 0 bases and J 0 bases, leaving 11 bases between the germline ends. Germline CDR1 SGHTS, CDR2 YDEGEE. CDR3 length: 16 amino acids. The CDR3 bases are TGTGCCAGCAGCTTGGAAGTCTATCCTAGCACAGATACGCAGTATTTT. It codes for CASSLEVYPSTDTQYF.

The rearrangement links TRBV6-1 to TRBJ2-7; TRBD1 aligns across 12 bases. V was pared by 5 bases and J by 6 bases, with 5 bases of the junction left unmatched. Germline loops: CDR1 MNHNS, CDR2 SASEGT. There are 14 residues in the CDR3. The CDR3: CASSPGTGGSEQYF. In DNA, the CDR3 is TGTGCCAGCAGTCCAGGGACAGGGGGCTCCGAGCAGTACTTC.

J is TRBJ2-1 and V is TRBV29-1; 13 bases agree with TRBD2. Germline loops: CDR1 SQVTM, CDR2 ANQGSEA. This CDR3 comprises 13 residues. Trimming at V came to 6 bases and at J to 6 bases, leaving 2 bases not matched to a gene. The chain's CDR3 is CSVWTSGSNEQFF. The CDR3 coding sequence is TGCAGCGTCTGGACTAGCGGGAGCAATGAGCAGTTCTTC.

V is TRBV7-2 and J is TRBJ2-7; possibly TRBD2 for D (5 bases). The CDR3 contains 13 residues. Germline loops: CDR1 SGHTA, CDR2 FQGNSA. Trimming stripped 2 bases from V and 6 bases from J, with 11 bases between. The CDR3 is CASSLSEGGEQYV. CDR3 coding DNA: TGTGCCAGCAGCTTATCAGAGGGCGGCGAGCAGTACGTC.

The chain has TRBV5-6 and TRBJ2-2; the match to TRBD2 covers 10 bases. Germline loops: CDR1 SGHDT, CDR2 YYEEEE. There are 17 residues in the CDR3. J lost 6 bases, V lost 2 bases, and 10 bases had no gene match. CDR3 amino acids: CASSFGVSGRTPGELFF. Written as DNA, the CDR3 is TGTGCCAGCAGCTTCGGGGTTAGCGGGAGGACCCCCGGGGAGCTGTTTTTT.

The chain couples TRBV5-1 to TRBJ2-1; D is possibly TRBD2 (5 bases). With 0 bases removed from V and 7 bases from J, the gap between germline ends came to 5 bases. This CDR3 region has 12 residues. Germline V gene lookup returns CDR1 SGHRS and CDR2 YFSETQ. This CDR3 reads CASSLAGNEQFF. As DNA, the CDR3 is TGCGCCAGCAGCTTGGCGGGGAATGAGCAGTTCTTC.

The chain employs TRBV9 and TRBJ1-6; weak D call: TRBD1 (5 bases). The CDR3 has 13 residues. The V end lost 3 bases, the J end lost 8 bases, and 9 bases lay between the germline ends. Germline V gene sequence: CDR1 SGDLS, CDR2 YYNGEE. The CDR3 region has the DNA TGTGCCAGCAGCGCCGGGGGGGATTCACCCCTCCACTTT. Protein product: CASSAGGDSPLHF.

The chain combines TRBV4-2 with TRBJ2-7, with 7 nucleotides matching TRBD1. Germline CDR1 LGHNA, CDR2 YNFKEQ. The CDR3 spans 14 residues. Trimming at V came to 2 bases and at J to 2 bases, leaving 3 bases not matched to a gene. The CDR3 DNA is TGTGCCAGCAGCCAACAAACAGGGGCCTACGAGCAGTACTTC. This gives the protein CASSQQTGAYEQYF.

The chain is built from TRBV19 and TRBJ1-5; D uncertain. With 9 bases removed from V and 1 base from J, the gap between germline ends came to 7 bases. Per germline, CDR1 LNHDA and CDR2 SQIVND (reference sequence). This CDR3 is 12 amino acids long. CDR3 protein: CASAGSNQPQHF. The CDR3 DNA follows: TGTGCCAGCGCGGGGAGCAATCAGCCCCAGCATTTT. Full variable domain (outside the CDR3, taken from reference TRBV19 and TRBJ1-5): DGGITQSPKYLFRKEGQNVTLSCEQNLNHDAMYWYRQDPGQGLRLIYYSQIVNDFQKGDIAEGYSVSREKKESFPLTVTSAQKNPTAFYLCASAGSNQPQHFGDGTRLSIL.

This clone was counted between two and nine times. CDR3 nucleotides: TGTGCCAGCAGTGAATACGACACGAGCTCTGGAAACACCATATATTTT. Translated, it gives CASSEYDTSSGNTIYF. The chain is built from TRBV6-1 and TRBJ1-3; D not certain. Germline CDR1 is MNHNS and CDR2 is SASEGT. Trimming shortened V by 2 bases and J by 0 bases, and 11 bases separated the two germline ends. CDR3 length: 16 amino acids.

This chain uses TRBV10-3 with TRBJ1-1, with 9 bases that match TRBD1. The CDR3 length is 14 residues. Germline lookup yields CDR1 ENHRY and CDR2 SYGVKD. V was pared by 2 bases and J by 6 bases, with 4 bases of the junction left unmatched. CDR3 in DNA: TGTGCCATCAGTGAGGACAGGGGGAATGCTGAAGCTTTCTTT. As protein: CAISEDRGNAEAFF.

The chain combines TRBV2 with TRBJ2-1; 8 bases align to TRBD2. This CDR3 has 14 residues. Germline V gene sequence: CDR1 SNHLY, CDR2 FYNNEI. Trimming took 10 bases from V and 6 from J; bases not matched to a gene: 11. The CDR3 sequence: CAIGSGLEGNEQFF. CDR3 coding DNA: TGTGCCATCGGGTCGGGACTAGAGGGCAATGAGCAGTTCTTC. The complete variable domain, with remaining parts taken from reference TRBV2 and TRBJ2-1, reads EPEVTQTPSHQVTQMGQEVILRCVPISNHLYFYWYRQILGQKVEFLVSFYNNEISEKSEIFDDQFSVERPDGSNFTLKIRSTKLEDSAMYFCAIGSGLEGNEQFFGPGTRLTVL.

V usage is TRBV10-1 and J usage is TRBJ2-5, with D possibly being TRBD2 (6 bases). Trimming pared 8 bases from V and 5 bases from J, leaving 18 bases between. This CDR3 region has 14 residues. Germline-derived CDR1 and CDR2 are WNHNN and SYGVQD (reference sequence). In DNA form, the CDR3 reads TGCGCCAGCTGCCGTGGAGGGGATGGGGAGACCCAGTACTTC. The encoded protein is CASCRGGDGETQYF.

This chain uses TRBV5-5 with TRBJ2-5; 14 bases map to TRBD2. Germline loops: CDR1 SGHKS, CDR2 YYEKEE (reference sequence). Unmatched junction bases numbered 5, after V lost 3 bases and J lost 4 bases. This CDR3 region has 16 residues. CDR3 residues: CASSSLGLAGGETQYF. DNA for the CDR3: TGTGCCAGCAGCTCGCTTGGACTAGCGGGAGGAGAGACCCAGTACTTC.

The rearrangement joins TRBV12-5 to TRBJ2-7; 9 bases fit TRBD2. This CDR3 contains 17 residues. With V trimmed by 0 bases and J by 5 bases, 11 bases remained unmatched. In germline, CDR1 is LGHNT, CDR2 FRNRAP. The CDR3: CASGLVVNSGSSHEQYF. In DNA, the CDR3 is TGTGCTAGTGGTTTGGTAGTTAATAGCGGGAGTTCCCACGAGCAGTACTTC.

This chain connects TRBV5-1 to TRBJ2-3; TRBD2 aligns across 8 bases. The V gene's germline CDR1 is SGHRS and CDR2 YFSETQ. The junction had 1 base not matched to a gene; V was cut back by 2 bases and J by 8 bases. The CDR3 covers 12 residues. CDR3 DNA: TGCGCCAGCAGCTTAGCGGGAGTTACGCAGTATTTT. Protein product: CASSLAGVTQYF.

Here the CDR3 reads CATSRERTSGRTEQFF. The CDR3 DNA is TGTGCCACCAGCAGAGAAAGAACTAGCGGGAGAACTGAGCAGTTCTTC. V and J are TRBV15 and TRBJ2-1, with 11 nucleotides matching TRBD2. The CDR3 loop spans 16 amino acids. V gave up 0 bases and J gave up 9 bases; unmatched junction bases: 7. The germline CDR1 and CDR2 sequences are LNHNV and YYDKDF (reference sequence).

This sequence joins TRBV7-6 and TRBJ2-5; the match to TRBD1 covers 9 bases. V shed 7 bases, J shed 5 bases, and the junction held 11 bases outside the gene matches. The CDR3 is 15 residues long. CDR1 and CDR2 (germline): SGHVS, FNYEAQ. The chain's CDR3 is CASTPRDREQETQYF. The CDR3 coding sequence is TGTGCCAGCACCCCTCGGGACAGGGAACAGGAGACCCAGTACTTC.

This clone was counted once. The chain joins TRBV4-1 to TRBJ1-2; unclear D gene. Trimming took 4 bases from V and 4 from J, leaving 16 bases between them. Germline V gene sequence: CDR1 MGHRA, CDR2 YSYEKL. CDR3 length equals 15 residues. CDR3 nucleotide sequence: TGCGCCAGCAGCCCTCCAGGCCAAGGGAGCTATGGCTACACCTTC. Translating gives CASSPPGQGSYGYTF.

Only one count was recorded for this clone. The CDR3 is CASSDSREFSGEQFF. CDR3 in DNA: TGTGCCAGCAGTGATAGCAGGGAATTTTCAGGAGAGCAGTTCTTC. The chain carries TRBV2 and TRBJ2-1, with D perhaps matching TRBD1 (5 bases). CDR3 length: 15 amino acids. V was clipped by 3 bases and J by 10 bases, with 19 bases between them. Germline-derived CDR1 and CDR2 are SNHLY and FYNNEI.

This clone occurred a few times. This chain joins TRBV6-5 and TRBJ1-2; no reliable D call. Germline assignment: CDR1 MNHEY and CDR2 SVGAGI. This CDR3 has 13 amino acids. The germline V and J ends were trimmed by 7 bases and 1 base, with 10 bases remaining between them. CDR3 coding DNA: TGTGCCAGCACCAGTCGCCTTAACTATGGCTACACCTTC. It is translated as CASTSRLNYGYTF.

This chain uses TRBV5-4 with TRBJ1-1; TRBD1 matches at 11 bases. With V trimmed by 4 bases and J by 5 bases, 7 bases remained unmatched. The CDR3 has 15 amino acids. CDR1 is SGHNT and CDR2 is YYREEE in the germline V gene (reference sequence). CDR3 protein: CASSPGQGAWTEAFF. The CDR3 DNA reads TGTGCCAGCAGCCCCGGACAGGGGGCATGGACTGAAGCTTTCTTT.

This clone was seen once. For the CDR3, the DNA is TGTGCCAGTAGGACAGAGATTAGCTCCTATAATTCACCCCTCCACTTT. This gives the protein CASRTEISSYNSPLHF. V and J are TRBV19 and TRBJ1-6, with D perhaps matching TRBD1 (5 bases). Between the trimmed V and J ends, which lost 6 bases and 0 bases, there was a span of 12 bases. This CDR3 is 16 amino acids long. Germline CDR1 LNHDA, CDR2 SQIVND (reference sequence).

The V call is TRBV18, the J call TRBJ1-6; 10 positions match TRBD1. The germline gives CDR1 KGHSH, CDR2 LQKENI. The CDR3 contains 16 residues. The J segment lost 4 bases and the V segment lost 5 bases, leaving 5 bases of the junction unmatched. This CDR3 reads CASSAGTGVYNSPLHF. The CDR3, as DNA: TGTGCCAGCTCAGCCGGGACAGGGGTTTATAATTCACCCCTCCACTTT.

The chain is built from TRBV14 and TRBJ2-1; D is possibly TRBD2 (5 bases). The CDR3 sequence is 15 residues long. V gave up 5 bases and J gave up 4 bases, with 15 bases separating them. Germline CDR1 and CDR2: SGHDN and FVKESK. The CDR3 region has the DNA TGTGCCAGCAGCTTACTTGCGGGCCCTTACAATGAGCAGTTCTTC. Encoded protein: CASSLLAGPYNEQFF.

The V call is TRBV4-3, the J call TRBJ2-2; a weak D match, TRBD1 (7 bases). CDR1 is LGHNA and CDR2 is YSLEER in the germline V gene. V was pared by 1 base and J by 2 bases, with 17 bases between. The CDR3 is 18 amino acids. The CDR3 sequence is CASSQGFVQGTNTGELFF. CDR3 DNA sequence: TGCGCCAGCAGCCAAGGATTCGTACAGGGGACTAACACCGGGGAGCTGTTTTTT.

This sequence joins TRBV2 and TRBJ1-1, with D unresolved. The CDR3 length is 14 residues. Trimming took off 4 bases at V and 0 bases at J, with 9 bases between the two ends. Germline assignment: CDR1 SNHLY and CDR2 FYNNEI. The CDR3 loop is CASSVLVLNTEAFF. CDR3 nucleotides: TGTGCCAGCAGTGTACTAGTATTGAACACTGAAGCTTTCTTT.